The T cell receptor (beta chain) described here comes from a study of blood T cell repertoires in COVID-19. The length of the CDR3 is 15 residues. The germline V gene encodes CDR1 SGHVS and CDR2 FNYEAQ. V was pared by 1 base and J by 2 bases, with 3 bases of the junction left unmatched. TCRdb's table, derived via immunoSEQ multiplex PCR, lists solely in-frame clones and lacks some. The sample shows roughly 520,000 clones, around 87% of them seen only once. V gene TRBV7-6 combines with J gene TRBJ2-3, with 7 bases lining up with TRBD1. The TCR comes from a woman in her forties who had recovered from COVID-19. The sequenced material came from PBMCs or T cells enriched from blood (not recorded which). The CDR3 nucleotides read TGTGCCAGCAGCTTAGGGGACAGAACCACAGATACGCAGTATTTT. This codes for CASSLGDRTTDTQYF.